These 3 T cell receptor beta chains were sequenced from one sample in a study of T cells in Graves' hyperthyroidism and ophthalmopathy. There were TCR beta CDR3 regions amplified from RNA transcripts. During a first-round RT-PCR of the TCR CDR3, the HTBI primer set was used. TCRdb reprocessed the multiplex PCR reads via MiXCR and lists one record per CDR3 protein. This table has approximately 600,000 distinct CDR3 sequences, around 21% appearing once. Sequenced: blood. The receptors shown here come from a man between 25 and 39 years old with Graves' ophthalmopathy.

This clonotype was recorded many times. The rearrangement joins TRBV28 to TRBJ1-5; 7 nucleotides line up with TRBD1. The CDR3 runs to 21 residues. Germline V gene lookup returns CDR1 MDHEN and CDR2 SYDVKM. Trimming took 0 bases from V and 1 from J; bases not matched to a gene: 18. The CDR3: CASSLWPSDFSGTESNQPQHF. DNA for the CDR3: TGTGCCAGCAGTTTATGGCCCTCGGACTTCAGCGGGACAGAAAGCAATCAGCCCCAGCATTTT.

This clonotype has only a few counts. The chain is built from TRBV4-1 and TRBJ2-7; possible D gene TRBD1, 6 bases. The CDR3 is 15 amino acids. CDR1 MGHRA and CDR2 YSYEKL come from the germline V gene. Trimming removed 0 bases from V and 3 bases from J, with 12 bases in between. Here the CDR3 reads CASSQDWTARYEQYF. The CDR3 bases are TGCGCCAGCAGCCAAGATTGGACAGCTCGCTACGAGCAGTACTTC.

The genes are TRBV6-2 or TRBV6-3 and TRBJ2-3; 8 bases fit TRBD1. This CDR3 has 17 amino acids. The V gene's germline CDR1 is MNHEY and CDR2 SVGEGT. V gave up 5 bases and J gave up 2 bases; unmatched junction bases: 12. The CDR3 spells CASSPRRDRRYTDTQYF. The CDR3 DNA is TGTGCCAGCAGTCCACGCCGGGACAGGAGATACACAGATACGCAGTATTTT.